The 3 T cell receptor beta chains listed next were all sequenced from one sample in a study of blood T cell repertoires in COVID-19 (TCRdb year 2020). The library was prepared using the immunoSEQ multiplex PCR assay. TCRdb re-hosts the immuneACCESS table, in-frame sequences only. Its copies lack some clones; in the studies checked, an unresolved V gene accounts for under half of them, and the cause for the rest is not known. The sample table holds about 490,000 clones, of which 80% to 90% were seen once. Together, the top ten hold about 3.2% of the sample. The sample taken for sequencing was peripheral blood. The source of these receptors is a human donor in a cohort sampled during active COVID-19.

The chain uses TRBV28 and TRBJ1-2; D not certain. Germline CDR1 reads MDHEN; CDR2 reads SYDVKM. This CDR3 spans 11 amino acids. V was trimmed by 10 bases and J by 0 bases, leaving 6 bases between them. CDR3 sequence reads: CAIGANYGYTF. CDR3 bases: TGTGCCATCGGAGCTAACTATGGCTACACCTTC.

The chain employs TRBV15 and TRBJ2-7, with D unclear. The CDR3 has 11 amino acids. Germline-derived CDR1 and CDR2 are LNHNV and YYDKDF (reference sequence). V was shortened by 3 bases and J by 4 bases, with 4 bases between the two germline ends. CDR3: CATSSYYEQYF. The CDR3 DNA is TGTGCCACCAGCAGTTATTACGAGCAGTACTTC.

This chain links TRBV7-9 with TRBJ2-7; the match to TRBD2 covers 13 bases. Trimming took 3 bases from V and 3 from J; bases not matched to a gene: 2. Germline CDR1 SEHNR, CDR2 FQNEAQ (reference sequence). CDR3 length: 15 residues. The CDR3 sequence: CASSFGLAGVYEQYF. In DNA, the CDR3 is TGTGCCAGCAGCTTCGGACTAGCGGGGGTCTACGAGCAGTACTTC.